This entry lists 3 T cell receptor beta chains sequenced from one sample in a study of HIV-infected patients and healthy controls. TCRdb re-called the 5' RACE reads through MiXCR, storing one row per CDR3 protein. The data contain about 67,000 distinct CDR3 sequences, about 16% of them singletons. Sample: CD4+ T cells from blood. These receptors were taken from a human donor in good health.

Ten or more counts support this clonotype. The gene calls are TRBV20-1 and TRBJ2-3; TRBD2 is a possible D gene (6 bases). Germline CDR1 DFQATT, CDR2 SNEGSKA (reference sequence). The CDR3 has 13 amino acids. DNA of the CDR3: TGCAGCCTTAGCGGCTCTAGCACAGATACGCAGTATTTT. Translating it yields CSLSGSSTDTQYF.

This sequence joins TRBV6-5 and TRBJ2-7; TRBD1 agrees at 9 bases. The CDR3 runs 14 residues. Losses at the gene ends were 6 bases for V and 4 bases for J; bases not matched to a gene: 7. The germline gives CDR1 MNHEY, CDR2 SVGAGI. This chain's CDR3 is CASRPGTGFYEQYF. The CDR3 nucleotides are TGTGCCAGCAGGCCCGGGACAGGGTTTTACGAGCAGTACTTC.

There are a few counts of this clonotype. The V and J genes are TRBV7-9 and TRBJ2-7; D perhaps matches TRBD1 (6 bases). Trimming cost V 6 bases and J 2 bases, with 23 bases left between them. The germline V gene encodes CDR1 SEHNR and CDR2 FQNEAQ (reference sequence). CDR3 length equals 17 residues. DNA for the CDR3: TGTGCCAGCAGACCCATCGCGTCCCGGGACAAACCCTACGAGCAGTACTTC. Its translation is CASRPIASRDKPYEQYF.